Given below is one T cell receptor (beta chain) in context. The source of the sample is a study of blood T cells in healthy people across ages. Sample-barcoded 5' priming and a J-beta primer mix drove a second PCR of roughly 6 to 12 cycles. Unique molecular identifiers of 12 random nucleotides labeled each cDNA. TCRdb reprocessed the 5' RACE reads with MiXCR, giving one entry per CDR3 protein. The sample has about 830,000 distinct CDR3 sequences, 62% seen once. This TCR came from a man aged 25 to 40 in good health. Specimen: blood.

CDR3 sequence (DNA): TGTGCCAGCAGCCCCTGGACTAGCGGGGACCAAGAGACCCAGTACTTC. It yields the protein CASSPWTSGDQETQYF. The chain carries TRBV3-1 and TRBJ2-5, with 12 positions matching TRBD2. Per germline, CDR1 LGHDT and CDR2 YNNKEL (reference sequence). The CDR3 extends over 16 amino acids. V gave up 4 bases and J gave up 0 bases; unmatched junction bases: 3.